This section outlines one T cell receptor beta chain sequence together with its context. The data belong to a study of glioma-infiltrating T cells after dendritic cell vaccination. At the level of the study: Autologous tumor lysate-pulsed dendritic cell vaccination was given between the early 2000s and the early 2010s. Monocyte-derived dendritic cells, cultured 6 to 7 days with IL-4 and GM-CSF, were pulsed with autologous tumor lysate.

TCRB CDR3 was amplified from 2 ug genomic DNA or less. The table came from immunoSEQ multiplex PCR; TCRdb's copy has only in-frame clones and leaves some out. Here the sample spans about 65,000 clones, 86% being singletons. Documented time point: after dendritic cell vaccination, including at tumor progression/relapse. Germline V CDR1 and CDR2: LNHDA, SQIVND (reference sequence). CDR3 size: 16 residues. The trim removed 5 bases at V and 0 bases at J, leaving 7 bases unmatched. This clonotype originated in a human donor with glioblastoma. The sample here was blood, taken after dendritic cell vaccination. This rearrangement joins TRBV19 to TRBJ2-1, with 7 positions matching TRBD2. The CDR3 is CASSALAESSYNEQFF. CDR3 nucleotides: TGTGCCAGTAGTGCGCTAGCGGAGAGCTCCTACAATGAGCAGTTCTTC.